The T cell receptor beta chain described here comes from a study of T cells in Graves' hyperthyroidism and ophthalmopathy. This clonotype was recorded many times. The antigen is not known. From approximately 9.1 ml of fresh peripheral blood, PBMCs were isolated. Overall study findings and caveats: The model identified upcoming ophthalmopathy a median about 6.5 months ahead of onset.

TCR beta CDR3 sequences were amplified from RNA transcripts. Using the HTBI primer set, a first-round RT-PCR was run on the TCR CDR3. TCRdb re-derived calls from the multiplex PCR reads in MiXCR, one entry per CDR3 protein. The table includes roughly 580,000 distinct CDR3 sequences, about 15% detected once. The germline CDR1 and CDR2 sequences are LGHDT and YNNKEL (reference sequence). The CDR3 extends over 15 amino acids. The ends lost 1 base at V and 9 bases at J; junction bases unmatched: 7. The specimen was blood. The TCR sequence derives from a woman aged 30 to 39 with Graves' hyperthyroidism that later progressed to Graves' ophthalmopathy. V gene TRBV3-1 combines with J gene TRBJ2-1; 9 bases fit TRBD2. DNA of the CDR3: TGTGCCAGCAGCCAAGGGGGTAGCGGGAGAGGTGAGCAGTTCTTC. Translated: CASSQGGSGRGEQFF.